What follows is one TCR beta chain and its context. This entry belongs to a study of blood T cell repertoires in COVID-19. Turning to the study itself: Donors in the United States, Italy and Spain gave samples during acute or convalescent COVID-19. In each case, the material was cDNA or gDNA derived from T cells, B-cell-depleted T cells, or PBMCs.

Original handling: Reference gene primers were amplified, and this amplification served to estimate nucleated cell counts. Sequenced by immunoSEQ multiplex PCR; TCRdb stores in-frame clones only, minus some. The DNA was the basis for D and trimming; V, J and clone size are from that table. This table holds some 200,000 clones, about 88% found once. Looked up from germline, CDR1 is MGHRA and CDR2 is YSYEKL. V was shortened by 1 base and J by 2 bases, with 6 bases between the two germline ends. The CDR3 has 15 amino acids. The V gene is TRBV4-1, the J gene TRBJ2-6, with D perhaps TRBD1 (5 bases). The origin of this receptor is a man aged 35-49 years with active or convalescent COVID-19. The sequenced material came from peripheral blood. CDR3 nucleotide sequence: TGCGCCAGCAGCCAAGTAGGGGCTGGGGCCAACGTCCTGACTTTC. Amino acids: CASSQVGAGANVLTF.